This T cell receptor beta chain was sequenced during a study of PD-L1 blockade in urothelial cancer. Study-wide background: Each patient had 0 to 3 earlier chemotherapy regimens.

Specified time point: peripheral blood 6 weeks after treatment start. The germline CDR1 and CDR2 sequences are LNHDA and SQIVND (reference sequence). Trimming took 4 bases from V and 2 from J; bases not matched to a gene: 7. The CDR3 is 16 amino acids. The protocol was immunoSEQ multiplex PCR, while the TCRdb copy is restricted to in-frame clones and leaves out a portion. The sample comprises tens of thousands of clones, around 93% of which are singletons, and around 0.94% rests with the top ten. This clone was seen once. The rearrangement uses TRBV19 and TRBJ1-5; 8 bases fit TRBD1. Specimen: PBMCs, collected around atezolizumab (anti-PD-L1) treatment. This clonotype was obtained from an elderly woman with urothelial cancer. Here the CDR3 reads CASSTSDRVRNQPQHF. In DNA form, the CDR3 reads TGTGCCAGTAGTACATCGGACAGGGTACGCAATCAGCCCCAGCATTTT. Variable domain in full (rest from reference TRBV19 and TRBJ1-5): DGGITQSPKYLFRKEGQNVTLSCEQNLNHDAMYWYRQDPGQGLRLIYYSQIVNDFQKGDIAEGYSVSREKKESFPLTVTSAQKNPTAFYLCASSTSDRVRNQPQHFGDGTRLSIL.